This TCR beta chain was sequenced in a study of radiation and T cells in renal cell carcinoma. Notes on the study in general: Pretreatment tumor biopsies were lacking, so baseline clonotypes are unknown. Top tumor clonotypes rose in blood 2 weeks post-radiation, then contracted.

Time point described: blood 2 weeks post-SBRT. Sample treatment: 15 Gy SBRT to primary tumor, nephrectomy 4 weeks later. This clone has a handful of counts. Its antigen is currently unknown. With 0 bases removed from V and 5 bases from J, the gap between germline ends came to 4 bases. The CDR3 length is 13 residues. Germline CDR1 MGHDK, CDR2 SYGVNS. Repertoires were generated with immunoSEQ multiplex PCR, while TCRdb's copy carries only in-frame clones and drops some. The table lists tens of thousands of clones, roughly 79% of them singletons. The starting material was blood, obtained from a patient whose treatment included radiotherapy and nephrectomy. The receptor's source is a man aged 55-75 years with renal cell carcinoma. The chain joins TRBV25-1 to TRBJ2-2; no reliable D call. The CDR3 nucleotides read TGTGCCAGCAGTGAATATTGGACCGGGGAGCTGTTTTTT. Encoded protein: CASSEYWTGELFF.